These T cell receptor beta chains were read from a single sample in a study of radiotherapy plus CTLA-4 blockade in lung cancer. The method was immunoSEQ multiplex PCR; TCRdb's version includes in-frame clones alone and lacks a portion of them. The sample consists of approximately 70,000 clones, 65% to 85% of them appearing once. The source material was peripheral blood, sampled from a patient treated with radiotherapy plus ipilimumab. The receptors shown here come from a human donor with non-small cell lung cancer whose response to radiotherapy plus ipilimumab could not be evaluated. Some clones in this sample may be carry-over from other donors' samples. Each CDR3 is given without its conserved first and last residue. A D gene is named only where the DNA matches it firmly.

d_gene	v_gene	j_gene	CDR3aa
TRBD1	TRBV6-5	TRBJ1-4	ASSSRGPSEKLF
-	TRBV10-3	TRBJ1-2	AISPNGDRYT
-	TRBV6-1	TRBJ1-2	ASRAGPNYGYT
TRBD1	TRBV4-1	TRBJ2-7	ASSQHVQGAPYEQY
TRBD2	TRBV7-2	TRBJ2-1	ASSLGGSGGPYNEQF
-	TRBV9	TRBJ1-1	ASSVEGGTEAF
-	TRBV7-8	TRBJ2-1	ASRSRGSEQF
-	TRBV4-1	TRBJ1-6	ASSQESEGRGSPLH
-	TRBV30	TRBJ1-6	ASGGGASPLH
-	TRBV9	TRBJ1-1	ASSVGQDNTEAF
TRBD1	TRBV5-1	TRBJ1-4	ASSLGVGQGLKYEKLF
-	TRBV25-1	TRBJ1-1	ASSEYPGRGRTEAF
TRBD2	TRBV11-2	TRBJ2-2	ASSPDGRTGELF
-	TRBV18	TRBJ1-1	ASVPGLQNTEAF
-	TRBV7-2	TRBJ2-7	ASSLARRSYEQY
TRBD1	TRBV2	TRBJ1-2	ASRAPGQGYGYT
-	TRBV5-6	TRBJ1-3	ASSLDGYSGNTIY